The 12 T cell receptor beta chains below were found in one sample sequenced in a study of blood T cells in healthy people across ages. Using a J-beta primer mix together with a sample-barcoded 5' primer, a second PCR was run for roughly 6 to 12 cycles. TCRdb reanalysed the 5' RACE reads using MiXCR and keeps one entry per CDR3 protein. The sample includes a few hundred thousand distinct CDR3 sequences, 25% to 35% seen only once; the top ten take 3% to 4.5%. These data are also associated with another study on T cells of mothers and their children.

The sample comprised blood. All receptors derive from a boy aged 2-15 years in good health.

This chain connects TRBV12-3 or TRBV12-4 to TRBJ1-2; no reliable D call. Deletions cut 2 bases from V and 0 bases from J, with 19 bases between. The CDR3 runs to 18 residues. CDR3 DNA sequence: TGTGCCAGCAGTTTAAAGTCGGCCAAAGGAAAGGCTAACTATGGCTACACCTTC. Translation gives CASSLKSAKGKANYGYTF.

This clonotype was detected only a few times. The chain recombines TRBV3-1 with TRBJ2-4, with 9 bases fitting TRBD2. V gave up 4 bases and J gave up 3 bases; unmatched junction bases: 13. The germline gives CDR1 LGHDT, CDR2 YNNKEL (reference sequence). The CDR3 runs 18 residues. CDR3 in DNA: TGTGCCAGCAGCCCCGCGGTGCTAGCGGGAAGTGGCAAAAACATTCAGTACTTC. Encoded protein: CASSPAVLAGSGKNIQYF. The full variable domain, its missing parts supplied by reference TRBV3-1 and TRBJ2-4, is DTAVSQTPKYLVTQMGNDKSIKCEQNLGHDTMYWYKQDSKKFLKIMFSYNNKELIINETVPNRFSPKSPDKAHLNLHINSLELGDSAVYFCASSPAVLAGSGKNIQYFGAGTRLSVL.

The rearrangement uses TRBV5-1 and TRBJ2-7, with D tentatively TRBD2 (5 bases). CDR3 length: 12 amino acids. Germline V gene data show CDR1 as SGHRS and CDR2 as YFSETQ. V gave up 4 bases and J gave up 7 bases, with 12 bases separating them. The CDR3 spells CASSGNAGEQYF. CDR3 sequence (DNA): TGCGCCAGCAGCGGGAACGCGGGTGAGCAGTACTTC. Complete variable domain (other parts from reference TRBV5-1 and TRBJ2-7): KAGVTQTPRYLIKTRGQQVTLSCSPISGHRSVSWYQQTPGQGLQFLFEYFSETQRNKGNFPGRFSGRQFSNSRSEMNVSTLELGDSALYLCASSGNAGEQYFGPGTRLTVT.

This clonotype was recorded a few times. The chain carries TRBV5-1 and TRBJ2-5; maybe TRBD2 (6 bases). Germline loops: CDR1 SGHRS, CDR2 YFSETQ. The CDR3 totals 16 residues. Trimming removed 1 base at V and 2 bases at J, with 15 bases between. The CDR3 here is CASSLFAGPGQETQYF. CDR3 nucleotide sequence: TGCGCCAGCAGCTTGTTCGCGGGACCGGGACAAGAGACCCAGTACTTC. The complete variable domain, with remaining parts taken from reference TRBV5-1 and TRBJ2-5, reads KAGVTQTPRYLIKTRGQQVTLSCSPISGHRSVSWYQQTPGQGLQFLFEYFSETQRNKGNFPGRFSGRQFSNSRSEMNVSTLELGDSALYLCASSLFAGPGQETQYFGPGTRLLVL.

In nucleotides, the CDR3 is TGCAGTGTTCCGGACAGGGGCAGAGATACGCAGTATTTT. Translating it yields CSVPDRGRDTQYF. V gene TRBV20-1 combines with J gene TRBJ2-3; 9 positions match TRBD1. Germline V gene sequence: CDR1 DFQATT, CDR2 SNEGSKA (reference sequence). The trim removed 7 bases at V and 5 bases at J, leaving 7 bases unmatched. The CDR3 extends over 13 amino acids.

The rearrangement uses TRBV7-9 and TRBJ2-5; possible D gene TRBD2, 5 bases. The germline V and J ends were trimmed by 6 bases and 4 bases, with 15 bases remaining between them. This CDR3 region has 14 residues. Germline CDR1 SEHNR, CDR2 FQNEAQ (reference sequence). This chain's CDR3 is CASSPGGGPETQYF. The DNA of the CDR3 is TGTGCCAGCAGTCCCGGAGGAGGCCCAGAGACCCAGTACTTC.

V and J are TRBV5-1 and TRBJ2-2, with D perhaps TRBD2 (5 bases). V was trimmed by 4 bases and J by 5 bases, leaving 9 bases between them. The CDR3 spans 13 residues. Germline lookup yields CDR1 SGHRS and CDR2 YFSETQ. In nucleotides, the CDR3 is TGCGCCAGCAGCATAGGGAGAACCGGGGAGCTGTTTTTT. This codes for CASSIGRTGELFF.

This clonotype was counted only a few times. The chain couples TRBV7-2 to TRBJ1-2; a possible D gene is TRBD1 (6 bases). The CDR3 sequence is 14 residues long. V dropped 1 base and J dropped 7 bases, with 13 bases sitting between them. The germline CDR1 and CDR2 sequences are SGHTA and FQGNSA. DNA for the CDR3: TGTGCCAGCAGCTTAGTCATAGGGGGAAGTGGCTACACCTTC. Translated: CASSLVIGGSGYTF. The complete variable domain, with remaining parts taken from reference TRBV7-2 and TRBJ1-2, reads GAGVSQSPSNKVTEKGKDVELRCDPISGHTALYWYRQSLGQGLEFLIYFQGNSAPDKSGLPSDRFSAERTGGSVSTLTIQRTQQEDSAVYLCASSLVIGGSGYTFGSGTRLTVV.

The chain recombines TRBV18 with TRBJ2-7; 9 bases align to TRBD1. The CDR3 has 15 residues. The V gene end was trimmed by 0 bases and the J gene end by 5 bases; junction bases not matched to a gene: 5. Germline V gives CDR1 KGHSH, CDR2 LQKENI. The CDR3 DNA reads TGTGCCAGCTCACCACCGGGACAGGGTAGCCACGAGCAGTACTTC. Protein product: CASSPPGQGSHEQYF.

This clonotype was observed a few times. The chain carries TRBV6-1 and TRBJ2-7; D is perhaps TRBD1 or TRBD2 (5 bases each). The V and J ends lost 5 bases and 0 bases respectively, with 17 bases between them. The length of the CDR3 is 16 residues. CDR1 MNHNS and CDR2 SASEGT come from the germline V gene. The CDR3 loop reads CASSRTGTVYSYEQYF. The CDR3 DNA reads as TGTGCCAGCAGTCGCACCGGGACGGTTTACTCCTACGAGCAGTACTTC.

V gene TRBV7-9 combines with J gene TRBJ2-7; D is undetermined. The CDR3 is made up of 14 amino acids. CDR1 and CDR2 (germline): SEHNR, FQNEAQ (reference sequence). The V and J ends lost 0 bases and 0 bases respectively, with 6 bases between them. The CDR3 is CASSLAVDSYEQYF. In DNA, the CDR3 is TGTGCCAGCAGCTTAGCGGTCGACTCCTACGAGCAGTACTTC.

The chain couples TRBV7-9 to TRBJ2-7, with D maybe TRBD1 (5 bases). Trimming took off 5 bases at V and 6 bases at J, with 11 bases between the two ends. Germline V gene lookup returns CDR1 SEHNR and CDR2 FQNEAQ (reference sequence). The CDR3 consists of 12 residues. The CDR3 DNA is TGTGCCAGCAGCACGGACATTGCCGAGCAGTACTTC. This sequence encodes CASSTDIAEQYF.